A selection of T cell receptor beta chains follows, all from one sample in a study of human T cells and chemical hapten exposure. TCRdb recomputed calls from the RACE reads with MiXCR, one row per CDR3 protein. The sample lists 95,000 or so distinct CDR3 sequences; 11% were seen once. The sequences come from whole blood, collected in connection with sensitization to the hapten diphenylcyclopropenone (DPC). These TCRs come from a woman in her forties with alopecia areata. Some clones in this sample may be carry-over from other donors' samples. Both conserved end residues are part of each CDR3. The order of the fields is clone size, J gene, D gene, V gene, CDR3 protein, CDR3 DNA. The D gene is left open where the match is weak. Where a row states a size, it is once, few, many or the class of an expanded clone; other rows omit it.

clone_size: many; j_call: TRBJ2-5; d_call: -; v_call: TRBV29-1; cdr3_aa: CSVEGWAVQETQYF; cdr3_nt: TGCAGCGTTGAAGGGTGGGCGGTCCAAGAGACCCAGTACTTC
clone_size: -; j_call: TRBJ1-4; d_call: TRBD1; v_call: TRBV7-2; cdr3_aa: CASSLAPQGALEKLFF; cdr3_nt: TGTGCCAGCAGCTTAGCCCCTCAGGGGGCTTTGGAAAAACTGTTTTTT
clone_size: -; j_call: TRBJ2-3; d_call: -; v_call: TRBV7-9; cdr3_aa: CASSLQEDTQYF; cdr3_nt: TGTGCCAGCAGCCTCCAAGAAGATACGCAGTATTTT
clone_size: -; j_call: TRBJ2-1; d_call: -; v_call: TRBV11-2; cdr3_aa: CASSLAIPGNEQFF; cdr3_nt: TGTGCCAGCAGTTTAGCGATCCCGGGCAATGAGCAGTTCTTC
clone_size: large; j_call: TRBJ2-7; d_call: -; v_call: TRBV30; cdr3_aa: CAWSLWGPNYEQYF; cdr3_nt: TGTGCCTGGAGCCTATGGGGGCCAAACTACGAGCAGTACTTC
clone_size: -; j_call: TRBJ2-3; d_call: TRBD2; v_call: TRBV20-1; cdr3_aa: CSATPLRGIADTQYF; cdr3_nt: TGCAGTGCTACCCCATTGCGGGGGATTGCGGATACGCAGTATTTT
clone_size: many; j_call: TRBJ2-2; d_call: -; v_call: TRBV5-4; cdr3_aa: CASSWDGTTNTGELFF; cdr3_nt: TGTGCCAGCAGCTGGGACGGGACAACGAACACCGGGGAGCTGTTTTTT
clone_size: many; j_call: TRBJ2-1; d_call: TRBD1; v_call: TRBV5-1; cdr3_aa: CASSLGPDRGHEQFF; cdr3_nt: TGCGCCAGCAGCTTGGGACCGGACAGGGGCCATGAGCAGTTCTTC
clone_size: -; j_call: TRBJ2-2; d_call: TRBD2; v_call: TRBV11-3; cdr3_aa: CASSPSGGTNTGELFF; cdr3_nt: TGTGCCAGCAGCCCTAGCGGGGGGACTAACACCGGGGAGCTGTTTTTT
clone_size: many; j_call: TRBJ2-3; d_call: TRBD2; v_call: TRBV5-1; cdr3_aa: CASSLLLAGVGDTQYF; cdr3_nt: TGCGCCAGCAGCTTGCTACTAGCGGGAGTAGGAGATACGCAGTATTTT
clone_size: many; j_call: TRBJ2-2; d_call: -; v_call: TRBV20-1; cdr3_aa: CSAAGFSVGELFF; cdr3_nt: TGCAGTGCCGCGGGATTCTCAGTGGGGGAGCTGTTTTTT
clone_size: -; j_call: TRBJ2-7; d_call: TRBD2; v_call: TRBV25-1; cdr3_aa: CASSVSGTTYEQYF; cdr3_nt: TGTGCCAGCAGTGTCTCCGGGACTACTTACGAGCAGTACTTC
clone_size: many; j_call: TRBJ2-1; d_call: -; v_call: TRBV3-1; cdr3_aa: CASSQASNEQFF; cdr3_nt: TGTGCCAGCAGCCAGGCTAGCAATGAGCAGTTCTTC
clone_size: many; j_call: TRBJ2-2; d_call: -; v_call: TRBV19; cdr3_aa: CASSILSWGTVAGELFF; cdr3_nt: TGTGCCAGTAGCATCCTGAGTTGGGGTACGGTCGCCGGGGAGCTGTTTTTT
clone_size: few; j_call: TRBJ2-1; d_call: -; v_call: TRBV6-5; cdr3_aa: CASSEPSLGYEQFF; cdr3_nt: TGTGCCAGCTCCGAACCTTCCCTAGGATATGAGCAGTTCTTC
clone_size: few; j_call: TRBJ1-3; d_call: -; v_call: TRBV6-2/TRBV6-3; cdr3_aa: CASVTRSHSGNTIYF; cdr3_nt: TGTGCCAGCGTGACCAGGTCACACTCTGGAAACACCATATATTTT
clone_size: -; j_call: TRBJ2-3; d_call: -; v_call: TRBV9; cdr3_aa: CASSVSSLLTDTQYF; cdr3_nt: TGTGCCAGCAGCGTCAGCTCCCTCTTGACAGATACGCAGTATTTT
clone_size: few; j_call: TRBJ1-2; d_call: -; v_call: TRBV12-3/TRBV12-4; cdr3_aa: CASSQQGTNYGYTF; cdr3_nt: TGTGCCAGCAGTCAACAGGGTACTAACTATGGCTACACCTTC
clone_size: -; j_call: TRBJ2-5; d_call: -; v_call: TRBV5-1; cdr3_aa: CASSLEGLKETQYF; cdr3_nt: TGCGCCAGCAGCTTGGAGGGACTTAAGGAGACCCAGTACTTC
clone_size: -; j_call: TRBJ2-2; d_call: TRBD2; v_call: TRBV20-1; cdr3_aa: CSARRLAGITGELFF; cdr3_nt: TGCAGTGCTAGACGACTAGCGGGGATCACCGGGGAGCTGTTTTTT
clone_size: -; j_call: TRBJ2-3; d_call: -; v_call: TRBV29-1; cdr3_aa: CSVEAGLGADTQYF; cdr3_nt: TGCAGCGTTGAAGCCGGGCTAGGAGCAGATACGCAGTATTTT
clone_size: few; j_call: TRBJ2-1; d_call: -; v_call: TRBV12-3/TRBV12-4; cdr3_aa: CASSFPLNEQFF; cdr3_nt: TGTGCCAGCAGTTTCCCCCTCAATGAGCAGTTCTTC
clone_size: few; j_call: TRBJ2-7; d_call: -; v_call: TRBV11-2; cdr3_aa: CASSLTGRTYEQYF; cdr3_nt: TGTGCCAGCAGCTTAACCGGAAGGACCTACGAGCAGTACTTC
clone_size: few; j_call: TRBJ2-1; d_call: -; v_call: TRBV4-3; cdr3_aa: CASSQDFLQHNEQFF; cdr3_nt: TGCGCCAGCAGCCAAGATTTTTTACAGCACAATGAGCAGTTCTTC
clone_size: few; j_call: TRBJ2-1; d_call: -; v_call: TRBV29-1; cdr3_aa: CSVADTEKQFF; cdr3_nt: TGCAGCGTGGCCGACACCGAAAAGCAGTTCTTC
clone_size: -; j_call: TRBJ1-5; d_call: -; v_call: TRBV18; cdr3_aa: CASSPRQINQPQHF; cdr3_nt: TGTGCCAGCTCACCCCGGCAGATAAATCAGCCCCAGCATTTT
clone_size: -; j_call: TRBJ1-6; d_call: -; v_call: TRBV5-1; cdr3_aa: CASSQWTDNSPLHF; cdr3_nt: TGCGCCAGCAGCCAATGGACGGATAATTCACCCCTCCACTTT
clone_size: -; j_call: TRBJ2-7; d_call: -; v_call: TRBV28; cdr3_aa: CASNGVAPGEQYF; cdr3_nt: TGTGCCAGCAATGGGGTCGCGCCGGGGGAGCAGTACTTC
clone_size: -; j_call: TRBJ2-1; d_call: TRBD2; v_call: TRBV11-3; cdr3_aa: CASSAAGGPGEQFF; cdr3_nt: TGTGCCAGCAGCGCAGCGGGAGGGCCGGGCGAGCAGTTCTTC
clone_size: few; j_call: TRBJ2-1; d_call: -; v_call: TRBV4-3; cdr3_aa: CASSQEGLNSNEQFF; cdr3_nt: TGCGCCAGCAGCCAAGAAGGCCTGAACAGCAATGAGCAGTTCTTC
clone_size: -; j_call: TRBJ2-5; d_call: -; v_call: TRBV29-1; cdr3_aa: CSVELAAQETQYF; cdr3_nt: TGCAGCGTTGAATTGGCGGCCCAAGAGACCCAGTACTTC
clone_size: many; j_call: TRBJ1-6; d_call: -; v_call: TRBV2; cdr3_aa: CASRESYNSPLHF; cdr3_nt: TGTGCCAGCCGAGAGTCCTATAATTCACCCCTCCACTTT
clone_size: few; j_call: TRBJ2-1; d_call: -; v_call: TRBV12-5; cdr3_aa: CASGSGLDQNEQFF; cdr3_nt: TGTGCTAGTGGTTCCGGGCTGGACCAAAATGAGCAGTTCTTC
clone_size: many; j_call: TRBJ2-2; d_call: -; v_call: TRBV6-2/TRBV6-3; cdr3_aa: CASNAPYGELFF; cdr3_nt: TGTGCCAGTAATGCACCTTACGGGGAGCTGTTTTTT
clone_size: many; j_call: TRBJ2-2; d_call: -; v_call: TRBV6-5; cdr3_aa: CASSYGFWGGELFF; cdr3_nt: TGTGCCAGCAGTTACGGTTTCTGGGGCGGGGAGCTGTTTTTT
clone_size: -; j_call: TRBJ1-5; d_call: TRBD1; v_call: TRBV19; cdr3_aa: CASTLQGAYSQPQHF; cdr3_nt: TGTGCCAGTACCCTACAGGGGGCATACAGTCAGCCCCAGCATTTT
clone_size: -; j_call: TRBJ2-7; d_call: -; v_call: TRBV12-3/TRBV12-4; cdr3_aa: CASSEGPYSYEQYF; cdr3_nt: TGTGCCAGCAGTGAGGGACCCTACTCCTACGAGCAGTACTTC
clone_size: -; j_call: TRBJ2-7; d_call: -; v_call: TRBV6-2/TRBV6-3; cdr3_aa: CATQGRSSYEQYF; cdr3_nt: TGTGCCACCCAGGGTCGAAGCTCCTACGAGCAGTACTTC
clone_size: many; j_call: TRBJ1-1; d_call: -; v_call: TRBV29-1; cdr3_aa: CSVDSWDTEAFF; cdr3_nt: TGCAGCGTAGATTCATGGGACACTGAAGCTTTCTTT
clone_size: -; j_call: TRBJ2-1; d_call: -; v_call: TRBV5-1; cdr3_aa: CASMGDRGEQFF; cdr3_nt: TGCGCCAGCATGGGGGATAGGGGTGAGCAGTTCTTC
clone_size: -; j_call: TRBJ1-1; d_call: TRBD1; v_call: TRBV10-3; cdr3_aa: CASRDRDQMNTEAFF; cdr3_nt: TGTGCCAGCCGGGACAGGGACCAAATGAACACTGAAGCTTTCTTT
clone_size: few; j_call: TRBJ2-7; d_call: TRBD1; v_call: TRBV10-3; cdr3_aa: CAISRQGAYEQYF; cdr3_nt: TGTGCCATCAGCAGACAGGGGGCCTACGAGCAGTACTTC
clone_size: many; j_call: TRBJ2-1; d_call: TRBD2; v_call: TRBV6-2/TRBV6-3; cdr3_aa: CASGTSGGQYNEQFF; cdr3_nt: TGTGCCAGCGGGACTAGCGGGGGGCAATACAATGAGCAGTTCTTC
clone_size: few; j_call: TRBJ1-4; d_call: -; v_call: TRBV2; cdr3_aa: CATRRDATNEKLFF; cdr3_nt: TGTGCCACCCGGCGGGATGCAACTAATGAAAAACTGTTTTTT
clone_size: -; j_call: TRBJ1-2; d_call: -; v_call: TRBV25-1; cdr3_aa: CASSEVGANGYTF; cdr3_nt: TGTGCCAGCAGTGAAGTCGGAGCCAATGGCTACACCTTC
clone_size: many; j_call: TRBJ2-7; d_call: -; v_call: TRBV28; cdr3_aa: CASSSSRNNRQYF; cdr3_nt: TGTGCCAGCAGCTCCAGCCGCAACAACCGGCAGTACTTC
clone_size: -; j_call: TRBJ2-7; d_call: -; v_call: TRBV12-3/TRBV12-4; cdr3_aa: CASSLQGAYEQYF; cdr3_nt: TGTGCCAGCAGTCTACAGGGAGCCTACGAGCAGTACTTC
clone_size: few; j_call: TRBJ2-3; d_call: TRBD2; v_call: TRBV7-2; cdr3_aa: CASSSRRLAGGLTDTQYF; cdr3_nt: TGTGCCAGCAGCTCCCGCAGACTAGCGGGAGGGCTCACAGATACGCAGTATTTT
clone_size: many; j_call: TRBJ1-4; d_call: -; v_call: TRBV28; cdr3_aa: CASTPGSRNEKLFF; cdr3_nt: TGTGCCAGCACTCCCGGGTCGAGGAATGAAAAACTGTTTTTT
clone_size: many; j_call: TRBJ2-3; d_call: -; v_call: TRBV25-1; cdr3_aa: CASSVTGTDTQYF; cdr3_nt: TGTGCCAGCAGTGTGACTGGCACAGATACGCAGTATTTT
clone_size: many; j_call: TRBJ2-3; d_call: TRBD2; v_call: TRBV4-2; cdr3_aa: CASSQVRLAGVRTDTQYF; cdr3_nt: TGTGCCAGCAGCCAAGTCCGACTAGCGGGGGTTCGCACAGATACGCAGTATTTT
clone_size: many; j_call: TRBJ1-1; d_call: -; v_call: TRBV2; cdr3_aa: CASVRTLNTEAFF; cdr3_nt: TGTGCCAGCGTCCGGACACTTAACACTGAAGCTTTCTTT
clone_size: -; j_call: TRBJ1-3; d_call: -; v_call: TRBV7-9; cdr3_aa: CASSGRGVSGNTVYF; cdr3_nt: TGTGCCAGCAGCGGACGGGGGGTCTCTGGAAACACCGTATATTTT
clone_size: few; j_call: TRBJ2-6; d_call: -; v_call: TRBV6-5; cdr3_aa: CASFETRPSGANVLTF; cdr3_nt: TGTGCCAGCTTCGAGACCAGGCCCTCTGGGGCCAACGTCCTGACTTTC
clone_size: few; j_call: TRBJ2-2; d_call: -; v_call: TRBV28; cdr3_aa: CASSFTQNTGELFF; cdr3_nt: TGTGCCAGCAGTTTTACACAGAACACCGGGGAGCTGTTTTTT
clone_size: -; j_call: TRBJ2-3; d_call: -; v_call: TRBV9; cdr3_aa: CASSVELRGGDTQYF; cdr3_nt: TGTGCCAGCAGCGTAGAGTTAAGAGGTGGAGATACGCAGTATTTT
clone_size: many; j_call: TRBJ2-5; d_call: -; v_call: TRBV6-2/TRBV6-3; cdr3_aa: CASRIGGPYQETQYF; cdr3_nt: TGTGCCAGCAGGATCGGCGGGCCGTACCAAGAGACCCAGTACTTC
clone_size: few; j_call: TRBJ2-3; d_call: -; v_call: TRBV28; cdr3_aa: CASSSPGTDTQYF; cdr3_nt: TGTGCCAGCAGTTCCCCCGGGACAGATACGCAGTATTTT
clone_size: few; j_call: TRBJ2-6; d_call: -; v_call: TRBV7-9; cdr3_aa: CASSLGIAGANVLTF; cdr3_nt: TGTGCCAGCAGCTTAGGTATTGCTGGGGCCAACGTCCTGACTTTC